A single sample is the source of the 23 T cell receptor beta chains below, sequenced in a study of blood T cell repertoires in COVID-19. The method was immunoSEQ multiplex PCR; TCRdb's version includes in-frame clones alone and lacks a portion of them. This sample has more than 35,000 clones, with around 89% found just once. The specimen was peripheral blood. These receptors were obtained from a human donor in a cohort sampled during active COVID-19.

This clone came up a few times. This chain uses TRBV5-1 with TRBJ2-7; 9 bases are shared with TRBD2. The V and J ends lost 5 bases and 6 bases, in that order; junction bases with no gene match: 18. Germline V gene data show CDR1 as SGHRS and CDR2 as YFSETQ. This CDR3 is 17 amino acids long. The CDR3 region has the DNA TGCGCCAGCAGGCGACAAAGCTGGCGGGAGGGAAGTCCCGAGCAGTACTTC. Translated: CASRRQSWREGSPEQYF.

This clone occurred once. V gene TRBV15 combines with J gene TRBJ2-1; maybe TRBD2 (5 bases). Germline CDR1 is LNHNV and CDR2 is YYDKDF (reference sequence). V lost 4 bases, J lost 6 bases, and 16 bases lay in between. CDR3 size: 15 residues. The CDR3 here is CATSNGLANVNEQFF. Written as DNA, the CDR3 is TGTGCCACCAGCAATGGGTTAGCGAATGTCAATGAGCAGTTCTTC.

This chain connects TRBV15 to TRBJ2-4; TRBD1 might be the D (6 bases). Trimming shortened V by 0 bases and J by 9 bases, and 12 bases separated the two germline ends. The CDR3 covers 14 residues. Germline V gene data show CDR1 as LNHNV and CDR2 as YYDKDF (reference sequence). CDR3 region: CATSRDPGAGIQYF. CDR3 DNA sequence: TGTGCCACCAGCAGAGATCCAGGGGCGGGCATTCAGTACTTC.

This clone has more than one count but fewer than ten. The V call is TRBV3-1 (or the pseudogene TRBV3-2), the J call TRBJ2-1; 8 nucleotides match TRBD2. Germline lookup yields CDR1 LGHDT and CDR2 YNNKEL (reference sequence). V dropped 0 bases and J dropped 6; count of bases not matched to a gene: 7. CDR3 length equals 16 residues. The chain's CDR3 is CASSQDQRGFRNEQFF. The CDR3 region has the DNA TGTGCCAGCAGCCAAGATCAGCGGGGGTTTCGCAATGAGCAGTTCTTC.

The chain joins TRBV30 to TRBJ2-1, with a possible D match to TRBD2 (5 bases). V lost 2 bases, J lost 12 bases, and 11 bases lay in between. Germline V gives CDR1 GTSNPN, CDR2 SVGIG (reference sequence). The CDR3 is 11 residues long. The CDR3 is CAWSPSGRQFF. For the CDR3, the DNA is TGTGCCTGGAGTCCAAGCGGACGGCAGTTCTTC.

The chain links TRBV11-3 to TRBJ2-1, with TRBD1 identical over 9 bases. V was clipped by 4 bases and J by 12 bases; unmatched bases: 1. There are 11 residues in the CDR3. In germline, CDR1 is SGHNT, CDR2 YENEEA. DNA of the CDR3: TGTGCCAGCAGCTCGGGACAGGGGCAGTTCTTC. It encodes CASSSGQGQFF.

CDR3 sequence: CASSQTGTASPLHF. The CDR3 coding sequence is TGTGCCAGCAGCCAAACAGGGACCGCTTCACCCCTCCACTTT. The chain recombines TRBV7-9 with TRBJ1-6, with D perhaps TRBD1 (6 bases). The germline V gene has CDR1 SEHNR and CDR2 FQNEAQ (reference sequence). The CDR3 runs to 14 residues. Trimming shortened V by 5 bases and J by 9 bases, and 14 bases separated the two germline ends.

This chain connects TRBV10-3 to TRBJ1-6, with D possibly matching TRBD1 (5 bases). CDR3 length: 14 amino acids. Per the germline V gene, CDR1 is ENHRY and CDR2 is SYGVKD. The V end lost 7 bases, the J end lost 7 bases, and 14 bases lay between the germline ends. The CDR3 sequence: CAITTGGVNSPLHF. The CDR3 DNA reads TGTGCCATCACAACCGGGGGGGTAAATTCACCCCTCCACTTT.

The chain uses TRBV7-9 and TRBJ2-3; 14 bases agree with TRBD2. V gave up 5 bases and J gave up 3 bases; unmatched junction bases: 13. Per germline, CDR1 SEHNR and CDR2 FQNEAQ (reference sequence). The CDR3 totals 19 residues. CDR3 in amino acids: CASSTQLTSGREGTDTQYF. CDR3 bases: TGTGCCAGCAGCACCCAACTGACTAGCGGGAGGGAGGGGACAGATACGCAGTATTTT.

V usage is TRBV5-6 and J usage is TRBJ1-4; TRBD1 might be the D (5 bases). Germline lookup yields CDR1 SGHDT and CDR2 YYEEEE. This CDR3 comprises 14 residues. V was pared by 0 bases and J by 12 bases, with 15 bases between. CDR3 in DNA: TGTGCCAGCAGCTTGGGTCAGGGCGACACAGAACTGTTTTTT. Translation gives CASSLGQGDTELFF.

The chain uses TRBV7-2 and TRBJ1-6; D not resolved. CDR3 length equals 18 residues. The germline gives CDR1 SGHTA, CDR2 FQGNSA. The ends were cut back, 1 base at V and 1 base at J, with 14 bases in the middle. CDR3 sequence: CASSLVGGGFSYNSPLHF. The CDR3 bases are TGTGCCAGCAGCTTAGTTGGAGGAGGCTTTTCCTATAATTCACCCCTCCACTTT.

V gene TRBV7-9 combines with J gene TRBJ2-2; 9 bases fit TRBD2. Germline values: CDR1 SEHNR, CDR2 FQNEAQ (reference sequence). The CDR3 has 18 amino acids. V was pared by 0 bases and J by 5 bases, with 10 bases of the junction left unmatched. Written as DNA, the CDR3 is TGTGCCAGCAGCTTAGCCCCCGCTAGCGGGGCTCGAACCGGGGAGCTGTTTTTT. Its translation: CASSLAPASGARTGELFF. Looking up the rest from reference TRBV7-9 and TRBJ2-2 gives the full variable domain: DTGVSQNPRHKITKRGQNVTFRCDPISEHNRLYWYRQTLGQGPEFLTYFQNEAQLEKSRLLSDRFSAERPKGSFSTLEIQRTEQGDSAMYLCASSLAPASGARTGELFFGEGSRLTVL.

The chain has TRBV6-5 and TRBJ1-2; D not certain. The CDR3 is 15 residues long. V lost 2 bases and J 7 bases, leaving 17 bases between the germline ends. Germline assignment: CDR1 MNHEY and CDR2 SVGAGI. The CDR3: CASSYAELSLGGYTF. Written as DNA, the CDR3 is TGTGCCAGCAGTTACGCCGAGCTAAGCCTCGGTGGCTACACCTTC.

This chain connects TRBV11-2 to TRBJ2-7, with 9 positions matching TRBD2. The V segment lost 5 bases and the J segment 6 bases; nucleotides outside the gene matches: 14. Germline V gene lookup returns CDR1 SGHAT and CDR2 FQNNGV. The CDR3 extends over 16 amino acids. CDR3 loop: CASSTMREGLSREQYF. DNA for the CDR3: TGTGCCAGCAGCACCATGCGGGAGGGCCTCTCACGCGAGCAGTACTTC.

The J gene is TRBJ1-1, the V gene TRBV6-2 or TRBV6-3; no clear D. The CDR3 spans 14 residues. V lost 2 bases, J lost 4 bases, and 11 bases lay in between. Germline V gene sequence: CDR1 MNHEY, CDR2 SVGEGT. CDR3 coding DNA: TGTGCCAGCAGTTACACCCTGAGGAGCACTGAAGCTTTCTTT. Its protein is CASSYTLRSTEAFF.

The count of this clone is one. The chain carries TRBV5-8 and TRBJ1-1, with D unresolved. The CDR3 has 17 amino acids. Germline values: CDR1 SGHTS, CDR2 YDEGEE. V was clipped by 3 bases and J by 1 base, with 19 bases between them. The CDR3 DNA sequence: TGTGCCAGCAGCTCCGAGGTATCCCCAAGGTGGAACACTGAAGCTTTCTTT. It is translated as CASSSEVSPRWNTEAFF.

The rearrangement uses TRBV7-9 and TRBJ2-3; 8 bases align to TRBD2. The germline CDR1 and CDR2 sequences are SEHNR and FQNEAQ (reference sequence). This CDR3 has 20 amino acids. V was clipped by 7 bases and J by 0 bases; unmatched bases: 21. CDR3 region: CASIKSRTRGGSTSTDTQYF. The CDR3 DNA sequence: TGTGCCAGCATCAAGTCCCGGACCCGGGGGGGAAGCACTAGCACAGATACGCAGTATTTT.

This clone has a single count. The V and J genes are TRBV6-1 and TRBJ1-3; the match to TRBD1 covers 9 bases. Germline loops: CDR1 MNHNS, CDR2 SASEGT. Trimming at V came to 3 bases and at J to 2 bases, leaving 2 bases not matched to a gene. The CDR3 has 15 amino acids. This CDR3 is CASSERDRAGNTIYF. DNA for the CDR3: TGTGCCAGCAGTGAGAGGGACAGGGCTGGAAACACCATATATTTT.

The J gene is TRBJ1-1, the V gene TRBV3-1 (or the pseudogene TRBV3-2); D possibly corresponds to TRBD1 (5 bases). The CDR3 has 16 amino acids. Trimming removed 0 bases from V and 4 bases from J, with 15 bases in between. Germline V gives CDR1 LGHDT, CDR2 YNNKEL (reference sequence). CDR3 in DNA: TGTGCCAGCAGCCAAGAACGGGGGGTGTGGGTCACTGAAGCTTTCTTT. This encodes CASSQERGVWVTEAFF.

V usage is TRBV6-2 or TRBV6-3 and J usage is TRBJ1-4; 9 nucleotides line up with TRBD1. With V trimmed by 2 bases and J by 6 bases, 13 bases remained unmatched. The CDR3 runs 18 residues. The germline CDR1 and CDR2 sequences are MNHEY and SVGEGT. Here the CDR3 DNA reads TGTGCCAGCAGTTACCCGGGACAGGGTTTTATCAAGGATGAAAAACTGTTTTTT. This encodes CASSYPGQGFIKDEKLFF.

This clone showed up just a few times. This chain joins TRBV5-1 and TRBJ2-5; 12 nucleotides align to TRBD2. The V gene's germline CDR1 is SGHRS and CDR2 YFSETQ. The length of the CDR3 is 18 residues. With V trimmed by 2 bases and J by 1 base, 9 bases remained unmatched. CDR3 sequence: CASSFRGLAGGIQETQYF. The CDR3 DNA sequence: TGCGCCAGCAGCTTTAGGGGACTAGCGGGTGGGATCCAAGAGACCCAGTACTTC. The full variable domain, completed using reference TRBV5-1 and TRBJ2-5, is KAGVTQTPRYLIKTRGQQVTLSCSPISGHRSVSWYQQTPGQGLQFLFEYFSETQRNKGNFPGRFSGRQFSNSRSEMNVSTLELGDSALYLCASSFRGLAGGIQETQYFGPGTRLLVL.

V usage is TRBV2 and J usage is TRBJ1-1, with 7 positions matching TRBD1. Unmatched junction bases numbered 10, after V lost 5 bases and J lost 7 bases. CDR3 size: 14 residues. In germline, CDR1 is SNHLY, CDR2 FYNNEI. CDR3 sequence: CASSTTGSEGEAFF. CDR3 nucleotide sequence: TGTGCCAGCAGTACGACAGGGAGCGAAGGTGAAGCTTTCTTT.

The rearrangement uses TRBV3-1 (or the pseudogene TRBV3-2) and TRBJ2-3; D unresolved. Germline values: CDR1 LGHDT, CDR2 YNNKEL (reference sequence). CDR3 length: 14 residues. V was pared by 4 bases and J by 4 bases, with 12 bases between. The CDR3 region is CASSPYEQADTQYF. The DNA of the CDR3 is TGTGCCAGCAGCCCCTACGAGCAGGCAGATACGCAGTATTTT.